These 18 T cell receptor beta chains share one sample of origin, sequenced in a study of CD8+ T cells in alopecia areata listed by TCRdb under 2018. Receptor amplification or capture employed the immunoSEQ multiplex PCR assay. For TCR sequencing, RNA was extracted from every sample and reverse transcribed into cDNA to serve as template. TCRdb mirrors the immuneACCESS table, restricted to in-frame sequences. Some clones are absent from its copies; in checked studies, under half trace to an unresolved V gene, and the reason for the others is unknown. The sample has some 120,000 clones on record, with no singletons. 20% of the sample is held by the ten biggest clonotypes. The sample taken for sequencing was lesional skin. These receptors were taken from a C3H/HeJ mouse with alopecia areata. Mice in this strain carry MHC haplotype H2-k.

As concerns this clone: Gene names and germline refer to mouse. The read gets to within 4 residues of the CDR3 end, and the germline J gene fills in the rest. The chain links TRBV1 to TRBJ2-1, with D possibly being TRBD1 (5 bases). Trimming pared 1 base from V and 1 base from J, leaving 11 bases between. Germline CDR1 and CDR2: NSQYPW and LRSPGD (reference sequence). The CDR3 is 16 amino acids. The part of the CDR3 DNA that was read is TGCACCTGCAGTGCAGTAAGTCGACAGAACTATGCT. The encoded protein is CTCSAVSRQNYA. The CDR3 as a whole reads CTCSAVSRQNYAEQFF.

This clone came up a few times. Mouse germline and gene names are used. The CDR3 is cut off 4 residues early in the read; its end comes from the germline J gene. The chain carries TRBV13-3 and TRBJ2-1; TRBD2 aligns across 11 bases. V trimming: 0 bases; J trimming: 0 bases; junction bases outside the gene matches: 2. The CDR3 has 17 residues. The germline CDR1 and CDR2 sequences are NNHDY and SYVADS. The CDR3 DNA, read in part, is TGTGCCAGCAGTGATGACTGGGGGGGCGGTAACTATGCT. Protein product: CASSDDWGGGNYA. The full CDR3 is CASSDDWGGGNYAEQFF.

This clone was counted a few times. Germline and genes here are mouse. Read coverage stops 4 residues before the CDR3 terminus; the germline J gene supplies the remainder. This chain uses TRBV13-1 with TRBJ2-5, with a weak D call TRBD1 (5 bases). CDR3 length equals 11 residues. CDR1 is NSHNY and CDR2 is SYGAGN in the germline V gene. The part of the CDR3 DNA that was read is TGTGCCAGCAGAAGACAGGAC. The encoded protein is CASRRQD. The whole CDR3 sequence is CASRRQDTQYF.

This clone was seen repeatedly, ten times or more. Gene names refer to mouse genes. The CDR3 is cut off 4 residues early in the read; its end comes from the germline J gene. The J gene is TRBJ1-1, the V gene TRBV13-3, with TRBD1 identical over 10 bases. The CDR3 is 14 residues long. The germline CDR1 and CDR2 sequences are NNHDY and SYVADS. CDR3 sequence reads: CASSDAGQGTEVFF. The CDR3 DNA, read in part, is TGTGCCAGCAGTGATGCGGGACAGGGGACA.

This clone was picked up a small number of times. At residue 9, the translated DNA and the protein in TCRdb do not agree; the protein given here is derived from the DNA. The gene names here belong to mouse. With the read ending 3 residues before the CDR3 end, the germline J gene is used to fill in that end. J is TRBJ1-6 and V is TRBV19, with D unresolved. TRBJ1-6 carries the ORF label, with uncertain function. Germline CDR1 FNHDT, CDR2 SITEND (reference sequence). The CDR3 contains 12 residues. The germline V and J ends were trimmed by 5 bases and 5 bases, with 5 bases remaining between them. CDR3 bases read: TGTGCCAGCAGGCAGAATAATTCGCCC. It yields the protein CASRQNNSP. The complete CDR3 protein is CASRQNNSPLYF.

This clone was picked up a small number of times. Germline and genes: mouse. CDR3 DNA, as far as it was read: TGTGCTAGCAGTTCCGGGACAAATGCT. It yields the protein CASSSGTNA. The complete CDR3 protein is CASSSGTNAEQFF. The gene calls are TRBV17 and TRBJ2-1; D might be TRBD1 (6 bases). The read ends 4 residues early relative to the CDR3; the germline J gene fills the gap. The CDR3 contains 13 residues. V lost 5 bases to trimming and J lost 5 bases, with 10 bases between them. Germline loops: CDR1 MNHDT, CDR2 YYDKIL. Variable domain in full (rest from reference TRBV17 and TRBJ2-1): DTTVKQNPRYKLARVGKPVNLICSQTMNHDTMYWYQKKPNQAPKLLLFYYDKILNREADTFEKFQSSRPNNSFCSLYIGSAGLEYSAMYLCASSSGTNAEQFFGPGTRLTVL.

About this clone itself: Mouse germline and gene names are used. The CDR3 end is not reached by the read, which stops 4 residues before it; the germline J gene fills it in. The V gene is TRBV14, the J gene TRBJ2-7, with 13 bases that match TRBD2. The CDR3 sequence is 15 residues long. Germline V gives CDR1 SGHDT, CDR2 FRDEAV. The J segment lost 3 bases and the V segment lost 5 bases, leaving 5 bases of the junction unmatched. This CDR3 reads CASSRGLGGIYEQYF. The covered CDR3 bases are TGTGCCAGCAGCCGGGGACTGGGGGGGATCTAT.

In this sample, this clone turned up a few times. Gene names are mouse gene names. The CDR3 is cut off 4 residues early in the read; its end comes from the germline J gene. The rearrangement links TRBV13-3 to TRBJ1-1; weak D call: TRBD1 (5 bases). This CDR3 has 14 amino acids. CDR1 and CDR2 (germline): NNHDY, SYVADS. Trimming shortened V by 5 bases and J by 0 bases, and 11 bases separated the two germline ends. CDR3 amino acids: CASSLRVENTEVFF. Partial CDR3 DNA: TGTGCCAGCAGCCTCAGGGTTGAGAACACA.

Concerning this clone: Mouse gene names apply. The CDR3 goes on 4 residues after the read ends, and that part is filled in from the germline J gene. The V and J genes are TRBV13-3 and TRBJ1-1; TRBD1 agrees at 7 bases. From germline, CDR1 is NNHDY and CDR2 SYVADS. V trimming: 8 bases; J trimming: 1 base; junction bases outside the gene matches: 5. The CDR3 contains 13 residues. Incomplete CDR3 DNA: TGTGCCAGTCACCGGGACAGAAACACA. Encoded protein: CASHRDRNT. The full CDR3 protein reads CASHRDRNTEVFF.

This clone has a handful of counts. Gene names are mouse gene names. From the germline J gene comes the end of the CDR3, since the read stops 4 residues before it. V usage is TRBV13-1 and J usage is TRBJ2-5; 8 bases are shared with TRBD2. After removal of 2 bases from V and 1 base from J, the junction contained 9 bases not matched to a gene. Germline values: CDR1 NSHNY, CDR2 SYGAGN. The CDR3 contains 17 residues. CDR3 bases read: TGTGCCAGCAGTGAAGCGCCTGGGGGGAGGGACCAAGAC. Translating it yields CASSEAPGGRDQD. The complete CDR3 sequence is CASSEAPGGRDQDTQYF.

On this clone: Mouse germline and gene names are used. Coverage ceases 4 residues before the CDR3 finishes, and the germline J gene fills in the end. The gene calls are TRBV1 and TRBJ2-5; 8 bases fit TRBD2. CDR1 is NSQYPW, CDR2 LRSPGD, per germline (reference sequence). The CDR3 covers 17 residues. J lost 2 bases, V lost 0 bases, and 7 bases had no gene match. CDR3 protein: CTCSADPGGRFQDTQYF. Incomplete CDR3 DNA: TGCACCTGCAGTGCAGATCCGGGGGGGCGCTTCCAAGAC.

Details on this clone: Mouse gene names apply. The DNA ends 4 residues before the CDR3 does, and the rest of the CDR3 is filled in from the germline J gene. V usage is TRBV19 and J usage is TRBJ2-5; 7 bases match TRBD2. The CDR3 runs 15 residues. Germline loops: CDR1 FNHDT, CDR2 SITEND (reference sequence). CDR3 amino acids: CASSPRLGGEDTQYF. Incomplete CDR3 DNA: TGTGCCAGCAGTCCCCGACTGGGAGGGGAAGAC.

This clone was counted between two and nine times. Genes and germline come from the mouse. The read halts 4 residues ahead of the CDR3 end, with the missing end drawn from the germline J gene. The chain carries TRBV19 and TRBJ2-4, with 7 bases matching TRBD2. Germline CDR1 reads FNHDT; CDR2 reads SITEND (reference sequence). The CDR3 consists of 14 residues. With V trimmed by 4 bases and J by 0 bases, 2 bases remained unmatched. The CDR3 reads CASSDWDSQNTLYF. CDR3 bases read: TGTGCCAGCAGTGACTGGGATAGTCAAAAC.

This clone was observed many times. The germline and genes are mouse ones. The sequence runs out 4 residues before the end of the CDR3; the remainder is reconstructed from the germline J gene. V gene TRBV13-3 combines with J gene TRBJ2-3, with a tentative D call TRBD1 (6 bases). The CDR3 spans 17 residues. From germline, CDR1 is NNHDY and CDR2 SYVADS. V lost 4 bases to trimming and J lost 0 bases, with 18 bases between them. The CDR3 reads CASSSGTRGISAETLYF. Partial CDR3 DNA: TGTGCCAGCAGTTCCGGGACAAGGGGGATTAGTGCAGAA.

A word on this clone: Germline and genes: mouse. The sequence runs out 4 residues before the end of the CDR3; the remainder is reconstructed from the germline J gene. The gene calls are TRBV13-3 and TRBJ2-1; the match to TRBD1 covers 7 bases. The germline CDR1 and CDR2 sequences are NNHDY and SYVADS. The CDR3 contains 15 residues. J was trimmed by 3 bases and V by 4 bases; bases with no gene match: 7. The CDR3 loop is CASSPNRGRYAEQFF. The sequenced part of the CDR3 DNA is TGTGCCAGCAGTCCGAACAGGGGACGCTATGCT.

Details on this clone: Germline and genes here are mouse. From the germline J gene comes the end of the CDR3, since the read stops 4 residues before it. The chain has TRBV13-3 and TRBJ1-1, with 9 bases lining up with TRBD1. The CDR3 runs to 14 residues. Germline V gene lookup returns CDR1 NNHDY and CDR2 SYVADS. Partial CDR3 DNA: TGTGCCAGCCAAACCCCCGGGACAGGGACA. This translates into CASQTPGTGT. The complete CDR3 protein is CASQTPGTGTEVFF.

In the case of this clone: Gene and germline names: mouse. Read coverage stops 4 residues before the CDR3 terminus; the germline J gene supplies the remainder. The gene calls are TRBV19 and TRBJ2-1; 7 bases match TRBD1. V dropped 4 bases and J dropped 6; count of bases not matched to a gene: 4. The CDR3 consists of 13 residues. CDR1 is FNHDT, CDR2 SITEND, per germline (reference sequence). CDR3 bases read: TGTGCCAGCAGTCCTAACAGGGGTGCT. Its translation is CASSPNRGA. The CDR3, in full, reads CASSPNRGAEQFF.

This clone appeared a few times. Mouse gene names apply. The read stops 4 residues short of the end of the CDR3; the missing end is completed from the germline J gene. The J gene is TRBJ2-7, the V gene TRBV13-3; D is unresolved. Trimming took 1 base from V and 0 from J, leaving 14 bases between them. CDR1 and CDR2 from the germline V gene are NNHDY and SYVADS. The CDR3 covers 16 residues. CDR3 DNA (partial): TGTGCCAGCAGTGATTCCGGCCAGGAGAGCTCCTAT. Protein sequence: CASSDSGQESSY. Given in full, the CDR3 is CASSDSGQESSYEQYF.